The rows below give T cell receptor beta chains drawn from one sample of a study of blood T cells in healthy people across ages. TCRdb fed the 5' RACE reads into MiXCR, producing one record per CDR3 protein. The repertoire holds hundreds of thousands of distinct CDR3 sequences, approximately 49% seen once, with about 32% in the top ten. The material sequenced was blood. The receptors stem from a woman aged 60-70 years in good health. The CDR3 runs from the conserved cysteine through the conserved F or W. D genes are given only for firm matches. Expanded clones get a size class; other rows say once, few or many, or leave the size out.

D gene | clone size | J gene | V gene | CDR3 protein | CDR3 DNA
. | many | TRBJ1-2 | TRBV29-1 | CSVDGYTF | TGCAGCGTGGACGGCTACACCTTC
TRBD2 | few | TRBJ2-5 | TRBV20-1 | CSAPFSTSGRRQTQYF | TGCAGTGCCCCCTTTTCAACTAGCGGGAGACGGCAGACCCAGTACTTC
. | . | TRBJ1-6 | TRBV7-2 | CASSQGHLSYNSPLHF | TGTGCCAGCAGCCAAGGACACCTCTCCTATAATTCACCCCTCCACTTT
. | . | TRBJ2-1 | TRBV7-2 | CASSFAWSSYNEQFF | TGTGCCAGCAGCTTTGCGTGGTCCTCCTACAATGAGCAGTTCTTC
. | many | TRBJ2-3 | TRBV30 | CAWSPDTDTQYF | TGTGCCTGGAGCCCCGACACAGATACGCAGTATTTT
. | . | TRBJ2-7 | TRBV7-8 | CASSLAPRGNPYEQYF | TGTGCCAGCAGCTTAGCGCCGAGGGGTAACCCCTACGAGCAGTACTTC
. | . | TRBJ1-2 | TRBV9 | CASSVVDRPSGSGYTF | TGTGCCAGCAGCGTAGTGGACAGACCTTCTGGGAGTGGCTACACCTTC
TRBD2 | . | TRBJ2-5 | TRBV6-6 | CASSYPLAGAPETQYF | TGTGCCAGCAGTTACCCACTAGCGGGAGCCCCAGAGACCCAGTACTTC
. | . | TRBJ2-7 | TRBV11-1 | CASSPRRGSGQYF | TGTGCCAGCAGCCCCCGGAGGGGCTCTGGGCAGTACTTC
TRBD1 | . | TRBJ2-1 | TRBV2 | CASRERDRRDEQFF | TGTGCCAGCAGGGAAAGGGACAGGCGAGATGAGCAGTTCTTC
TRBD1 | . | TRBJ2-7 | TRBV5-1 | CASSTDRTSSYEQYF | TGCGCCAGCAGCACGGACAGGACAAGCTCCTACGAGCAGTACTTC
. | . | TRBJ2-1 | TRBV5-4 | CASSPRSEYNEQFF | TGTGCCAGCAGCCCCCGTAGCGAGTACAATGAGCAGTTCTTC
TRBD1 | . | TRBJ2-3 | TRBV6-5 | CASSYSNPGGWGSDTQYF | TGTGCCAGCAGTTACTCAAACCCAGGGGGCTGGGGATCAGATACGCAGTATTTT
TRBD1 | . | TRBJ1-2 | TRBV15 | CATSRETGAHYGYTF | TGTGCCACCAGCAGAGAGACAGGGGCACACTATGGCTACACCTTC
. | few | TRBJ1-1 | TRBV5-1 | CASSLEGYITEAFF | TGCGCCAGCAGCTTAGAGGGGTACATCACTGAAGCTTTCTTT
. | many | TRBJ1-5 | TRBV20-1 | CSARGSTWGPQHF | TGCAGTGCTAGGGGATCTACTTGGGGGCCCCAGCATTTT
. | . | TRBJ2-7 | TRBV7-8 | CASSDDRSSYEQYF | TGTGCCAGCAGCGACGACAGGAGCTCCTACGAGCAGTACTTC
. | few | TRBJ2-3 | TRBV7-9 | CASSSSDKTDTQYF | TGTGCCAGCAGCTCCTCTGACAAAACAGATACGCAGTATTTT
TRBD2 | . | TRBJ2-1 | TRBV20-1 | CSAPVSGIGNEQFF | TGCAGTGCCCCGGTGAGCGGGATAGGGAATGAGCAGTTCTTC
. | . | TRBJ1-1 | TRBV28 | CASSLTTGTEAFF | TGTGCCAGCAGTTTAACCACGGGGACTGAAGCTTTCTTT
. | . | TRBJ2-1 | TRBV6-5 | CACSYQGLTQFF | TGTGCCTGCAGTTACCAGGGCCTAACTCAGTTCTTC
. | . | TRBJ1-4 | TRBV24-1 | CATSDATGLERERLFF | TGTGCCACCAGTGATGCCACAGGCCTCGAGAGGGAAAGACTGTTTTTT
TRBD2 | few | TRBJ2-7 | TRBV2 | CASSGTSGNWDEQYF | TGTGCCAGCAGTGGGACTAGCGGGAACTGGGACGAGCAGTACTTC
TRBD2 | many | TRBJ2-1 | TRBV29-1 | CSVRGLAEYNEQFF | TGCAGCGTTCGAGGACTAGCGGAATACAATGAGCAGTTCTTC
TRBD1 | . | TRBJ2-7 | TRBV10-3 | CAARQGDEQYF | TGTGCCGCGCGACAGGGCGACGAGCAGTACTTC
. | . | TRBJ2-4 | TRBV2 | CASGTPDIQYF | TGTGCCAGCGGGACACCGGACATTCAGTACTTC
TRBD2 | . | TRBJ2-3 | TRBV12-3/TRBV12-4 | CASSLRLASGIADTQYF | TGTGCCAGCAGTTTAAGGTTGGCTAGCGGGATCGCAGATACGCAGTATTTT
TRBD2 | . | TRBJ2-7 | TRBV5-1 | CASSPLAGDDEQYF | TGCGCCAGCAGCCCCCTAGCGGGAGACGATGAGCAGTACTTC
TRBD1 | . | TRBJ2-4 | TRBV20-1 | CSASQSGRGPDIQYF | TGCAGTGCTAGTCAGTCCGGCAGGGGGCCGGACATTCAGTACTTC
. | . | TRBJ2-4 | TRBV14 | CASSQDGWDGFSLVKNIQYF | TGTGCCAGCAGCCAAGATGGTTGGGACGGATTTTCCTTGGTCAAAAACATTCAGTACTTC